This TCR beta chain appears in the sequencing data of a study of read filtering for tumor transcriptome and immune sequencing. Study overall: Mean patient age was approximately 66 years, range about 45 to 85; 17 male, around 15 female. IR-seq gave about 3.5 to 10.27 million TCR reads per sample; RNA-seq gave about 80 to 1,400.

This library used roughly 400 ng RNA and molecular barcoded adaptors spanning alpha/delta and beta/gamma chains. One entry per CDR3 protein, called by TCRdb with MiXCR from the reads. This table has over 25,000 distinct CDR3 sequences, 13% to 15% appearing once. Bone marrow was sampled from every patient at the time of active disease. This clonotype was recorded at least ten times. Looked up from germline, CDR1 is SGHTA and CDR2 is FQGTGA. The CDR3 is 15 amino acids. After removal of 3 bases from V and 7 bases from J, the junction contained 8 bases not matched to a gene. This chain joins TRBV7-3 and TRBJ2-2; 7 bases are shared with TRBD1. The sample consisted of a population of CD138-negative cells sorted from bone marrow. The TCR sequence derives from a donor over 35 with multiple myeloma. CDR3 in DNA: TGTGCCAGCAGCTTCCAACAGGGGTTTGGCGGGGAGCTGTTTTTT. It specifies CASSFQQGFGGELFF.